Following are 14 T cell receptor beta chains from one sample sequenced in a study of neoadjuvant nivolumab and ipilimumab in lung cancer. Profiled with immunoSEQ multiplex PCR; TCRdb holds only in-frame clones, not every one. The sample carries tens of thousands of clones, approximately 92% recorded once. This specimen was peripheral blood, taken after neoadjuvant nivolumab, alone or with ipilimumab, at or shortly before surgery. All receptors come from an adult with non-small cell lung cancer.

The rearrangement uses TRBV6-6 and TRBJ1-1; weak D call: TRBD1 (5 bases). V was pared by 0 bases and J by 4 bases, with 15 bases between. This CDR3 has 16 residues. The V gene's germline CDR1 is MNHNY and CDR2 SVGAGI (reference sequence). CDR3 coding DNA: TGTGCCAGCAGTTACTCCCCCGGGGACCAGATCACTGAAGCTTTCTTT. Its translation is CASSYSPGDQITEAFF.

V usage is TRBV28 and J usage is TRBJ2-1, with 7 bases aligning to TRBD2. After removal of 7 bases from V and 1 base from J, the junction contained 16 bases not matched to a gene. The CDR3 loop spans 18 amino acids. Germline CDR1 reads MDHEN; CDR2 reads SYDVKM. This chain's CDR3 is CASTPQWGGMGSYNEQFF. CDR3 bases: TGTGCCAGCACTCCGCAGTGGGGGGGGATGGGTTCCTACAATGAGCAGTTCTTC.

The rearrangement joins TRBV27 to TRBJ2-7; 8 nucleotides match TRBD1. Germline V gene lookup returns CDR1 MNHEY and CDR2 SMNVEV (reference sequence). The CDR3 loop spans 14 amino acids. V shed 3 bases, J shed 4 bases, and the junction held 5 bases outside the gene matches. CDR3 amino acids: CASSFSGTGYEQYF. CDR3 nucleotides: TGTGCCAGCAGTTTCTCCGGGACAGGATACGAGCAGTACTTC.

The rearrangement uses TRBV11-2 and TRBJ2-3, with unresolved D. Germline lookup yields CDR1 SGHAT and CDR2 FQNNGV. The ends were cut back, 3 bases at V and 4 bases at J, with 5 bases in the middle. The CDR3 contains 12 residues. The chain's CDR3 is CASSFQADTQYF. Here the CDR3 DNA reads TGTGCCAGCAGCTTTCAAGCAGATACGCAGTATTTT.

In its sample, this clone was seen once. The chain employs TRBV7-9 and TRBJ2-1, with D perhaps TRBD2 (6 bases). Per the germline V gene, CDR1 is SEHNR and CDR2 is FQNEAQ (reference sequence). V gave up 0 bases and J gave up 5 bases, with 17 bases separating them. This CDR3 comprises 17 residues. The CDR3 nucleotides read TGTGCCAGCAGCTTAGCTCGCGGGATAGTGGCACACAATGAGCAGTTCTTC. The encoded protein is CASSLARGIVAHNEQFF.

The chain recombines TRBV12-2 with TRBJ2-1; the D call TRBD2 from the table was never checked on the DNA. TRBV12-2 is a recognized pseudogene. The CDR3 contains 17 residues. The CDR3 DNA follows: TGTGCAAGTCGCCCCGGGACTAGCGGGAGGGCCGATTATGAGCAGTTCTTC. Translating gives CASRPGTSGRADYEQFF.

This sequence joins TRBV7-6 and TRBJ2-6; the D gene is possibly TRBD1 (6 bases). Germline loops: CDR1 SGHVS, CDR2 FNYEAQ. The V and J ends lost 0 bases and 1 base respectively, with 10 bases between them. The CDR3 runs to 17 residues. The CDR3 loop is CASSLAPTGSGANVLTF. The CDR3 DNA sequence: TGTGCCAGCAGCTTAGCTCCGACAGGTTCTGGGGCCAACGTCCTGACTTTC.

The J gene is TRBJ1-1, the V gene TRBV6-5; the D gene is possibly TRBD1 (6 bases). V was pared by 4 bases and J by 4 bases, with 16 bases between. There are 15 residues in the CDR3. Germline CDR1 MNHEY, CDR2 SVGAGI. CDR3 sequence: CASSSTGGPATEAFF. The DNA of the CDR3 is TGTGCCAGCAGTTCGACGGGGGGGCCCGCCACTGAAGCTTTCTTT.

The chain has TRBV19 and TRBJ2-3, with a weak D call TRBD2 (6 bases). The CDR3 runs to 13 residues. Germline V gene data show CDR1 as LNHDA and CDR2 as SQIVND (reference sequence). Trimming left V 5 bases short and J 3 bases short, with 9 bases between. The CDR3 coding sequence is TGTGCCAGTAGTTCTAGCGAAACAGATACGCAGTATTTT. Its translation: CASSSSETDTQYF.

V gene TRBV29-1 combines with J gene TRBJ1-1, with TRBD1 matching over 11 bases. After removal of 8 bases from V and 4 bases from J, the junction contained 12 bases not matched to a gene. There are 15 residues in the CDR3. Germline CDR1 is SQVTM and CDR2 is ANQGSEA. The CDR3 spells CSFMKDRGRRTEAFF. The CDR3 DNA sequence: TGCAGCTTTATGAAGGACAGGGGGCGTCGCACTGAAGCTTTCTTT.

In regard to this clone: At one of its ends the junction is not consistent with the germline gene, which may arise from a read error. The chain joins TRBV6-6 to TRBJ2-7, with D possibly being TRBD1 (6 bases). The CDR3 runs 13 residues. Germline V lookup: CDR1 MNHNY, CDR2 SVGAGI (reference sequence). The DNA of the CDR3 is TGTGCCAGCAGTACCAGCCTTGCGGGCAAGGGGGTTTTC. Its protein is CASSTSLAGKGVF.

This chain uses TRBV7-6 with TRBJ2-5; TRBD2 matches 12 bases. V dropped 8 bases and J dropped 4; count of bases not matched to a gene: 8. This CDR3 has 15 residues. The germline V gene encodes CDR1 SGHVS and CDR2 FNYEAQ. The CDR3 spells CASGPTGLAGETQYF. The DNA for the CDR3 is TGTGCCAGCGGCCCCACGGGACTAGCGGGAGAGACCCAGTACTTC.

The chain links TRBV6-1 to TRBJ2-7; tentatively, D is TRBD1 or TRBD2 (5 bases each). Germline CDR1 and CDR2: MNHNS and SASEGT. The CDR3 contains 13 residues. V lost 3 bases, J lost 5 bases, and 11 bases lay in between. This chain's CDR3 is CASSEGPTNEQYF. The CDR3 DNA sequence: TGTGCCAGCAGTGAGGGACCTACCAACGAGCAGTACTTC.

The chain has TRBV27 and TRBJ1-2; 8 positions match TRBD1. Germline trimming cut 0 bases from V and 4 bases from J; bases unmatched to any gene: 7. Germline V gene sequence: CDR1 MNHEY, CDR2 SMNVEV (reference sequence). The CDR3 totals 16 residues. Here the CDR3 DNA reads TGTGCCAGCAGTTTATCATCGGACAGGGAGATCTATGGCTACACCTTC. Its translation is CASSLSSDREIYGYTF.